Listed here are 26 T cell receptor beta chains from one sample, sequenced in a study of regulatory T cells in long-lasting Graves disease. Through Arm-PCR of CDR3 regions and iRepertoire HTBI primers, TCR beta libraries were built. From the multiplex PCR reads, TCRdb called clonotypes with MiXCR, one entry per CDR3 protein. This sample has some 370,000 distinct CDR3 sequences, with around 21% found just once. Time point in this sample: persistent/refractory GD, antithyroid drugs over 5 years with positive TRAb. TCR sequences were obtained from RNA taken from PBMCs. The sample here was peripheral blood mononuclear cells (PBMCs), taken when the disease was refractory, from a patient treated with antithyroid drugs. The receptor set was obtained from a female donor with Graves disease.

This clonotype was counted at least ten times. The chain couples TRBV7-9 to TRBJ2-5; D tentatively fits TRBD1 or TRBD2 (5 bases each). The CDR3 consists of 14 residues. V lost 5 bases, J lost 5 bases, and 15 bases lay in between. Germline values: CDR1 SEHNR, CDR2 FQNEAQ (reference sequence). CDR3 nucleotide sequence: TGTGCCAGCAGCCTCCAGGGCCCGGGGGAGACCCAGTACTTC. Translating gives CASSLQGPGETQYF. The whole variable domain, remainder taken from reference TRBV7-9 and TRBJ2-5, is DTGVSQNPRHKITKRGQNVTFRCDPISEHNRLYWYRQTLGQGPEFLTYFQNEAQLEKSRLLSDRFSAERPKGSFSTLEIQRTEQGDSAMYLCASSLQGPGETQYFGPGTRLLVL.

This clonotype was counted a few times. The J gene is TRBJ2-7, the V gene TRBV7-9; D not resolved. V was shortened by 2 bases and J by 5 bases, with 7 bases between the two germline ends. The CDR3 has 12 residues. Per the germline V gene, CDR1 is SEHNR and CDR2 is FQNEAQ (reference sequence). The CDR3 protein is CASSLYPDEQYF. The CDR3 nucleotides are TGTGCCAGCAGCTTATATCCCGACGAGCAGTACTTC.

Notes on this clonotype: This probably arose from a read error, given a far larger clone one base away. Written as DNA, the CDR3 is TGTGCCAGCAGCTTAAGGGACGTTCTCCCCGGGGAGACCCAGTACTTC. Residues: CASSLRDVLPGETQYF. This chain connects TRBV11-2 to TRBJ2-5; D possibly matches TRBD1 or TRBD2 (5 bases each). CDR3 length equals 16 residues. Per the germline V gene, CDR1 is SGHAT and CDR2 is FQNNGV. Trimming took off 2 bases at V and 5 bases at J, with 18 bases between the two ends.

This clonotype has more than one count but fewer than ten. V and J are TRBV20-1 and TRBJ1-2; a weak D match, TRBD1 (5 bases). V shed 0 bases and J shed 8 bases, with 19 bases lying between them. Germline V CDR1 and CDR2: DFQATT, SNEGSKA (reference sequence). CDR3 size: 15 residues. The DNA for the CDR3 is TGCAGTGCTAGAGATCGCAGGGTACCGACGGGAGGCTACACCTTC. Translation gives CSARDRRVPTGGYTF.

The chain links TRBV5-1 to TRBJ2-2; perhaps D is TRBD1 or TRBD2 (5 bases each). This CDR3 spans 14 amino acids. Germline loops: CDR1 SGHRS, CDR2 YFSETQ. Trimming took off 2 bases at V and 8 bases at J, with 13 bases between the two ends. The CDR3 here is CASSFRDPRGELFF. The CDR3 DNA sequence: TGCGCCAGCAGCTTCCGGGACCCCAGGGGGGAGCTGTTTTTT. Full variable domain (outside the CDR3, taken from reference TRBV5-1 and TRBJ2-2): KAGVTQTPRYLIKTRGQQVTLSCSPISGHRSVSWYQQTPGQGLQFLFEYFSETQRNKGNFPGRFSGRQFSNSRSEMNVSTLELGDSALYLCASSFRDPRGELFFGEGSRLTVL.

V usage is TRBV11-2 and J usage is TRBJ1-3; 8 nucleotides align to TRBD1. CDR3 size: 16 residues. V trimming: 4 bases; J trimming: 3 bases; junction bases outside the gene matches: 8. Germline V gene data show CDR1 as SGHAT and CDR2 as FQNNGV. Written as DNA, the CDR3 is TGTGCCAGCAGCTCGCTGGACAGGGTGATTGGAAACACCATATATTTT. This translates into CASSSLDRVIGNTIYF.

This clonotype was seen a few times. The V and J genes are TRBV20-1 and TRBJ1-5; TRBD1 aligns across 11 bases. The length of the CDR3 is 16 residues. Germline-derived CDR1 and CDR2 are DFQATT and SNEGSKA (reference sequence). V trimming: 0 bases; J trimming: 7 bases; junction bases outside the gene matches: 8. For the CDR3, the DNA is TGCAGTGCTAGAGATCCGGGACAGGGGGAGAGACAGCCCCAGCATTTT. Amino acids: CSARDPGQGERQPQHF.

The sample holds many counts of this clonotype. This rearrangement joins TRBV20-1 to TRBJ2-4; D remains unclear. The V and J ends lost 6 bases and 4 bases respectively, with 10 bases between them. The V gene's germline CDR1 is DFQATT and CDR2 SNEGSKA (reference sequence). The CDR3 consists of 12 residues. This CDR3 is CSASGLKNIQYF. CDR3 DNA: TGCAGTGCCTCCGGCCTGAAAAACATTCAGTACTTC.

This clonotype was counted at least ten times. The chain recombines TRBV28 with TRBJ2-4; D gene ambiguous. The V end lost 6 bases, the J end lost 7 bases, and 16 bases lay between the germline ends. Germline V gene data show CDR1 as MDHEN and CDR2 as SYDVKM. The CDR3 contains 14 residues. The DNA of the CDR3 is TGTGCCAGCAGACCCGGGCCCACTGGGAACATTCAGTACTTC. It yields the protein CASRPGPTGNIQYF.

This clonotype came up a few times. The V and J genes are TRBV10-3 and TRBJ2-7; either TRBD1 or TRBD2 may supply D (6 bases each). The CDR3 extends over 12 amino acids. Germline V CDR1 and CDR2: ENHRY, SYGVKD. Trimming cost V 10 bases and J 7 bases, with 17 bases left between them. This CDR3 is CATGVAGREQYF. The CDR3, as DNA: TGTGCCACAGGGGTGGCGGGGAGGGAGCAGTACTTC.

Here the CDR3 reads CASSSEGQPQHF. CDR3 in DNA: TGTGCCAGCAGCTCCGAGGGGCAGCCCCAGCATTTT. The V and J genes are TRBV5-6 and TRBJ1-5, with a possible D match to TRBD1 (5 bases). This CDR3 is 12 amino acids long. Germline-derived CDR1 and CDR2 are SGHDT and YYEEEE. Trimming left V 3 bases short and J 7 bases short, with 8 bases between.

The rearrangement links TRBV28 to TRBJ1-1; TRBD1 agrees at 7 bases. The V segment lost 6 bases and the J segment 4 bases; nucleotides outside the gene matches: 11. The CDR3 spans 15 residues. CDR1 and CDR2 (germline): MDHEN, SYDVKM. This chain's CDR3 is CASSLSGTVSTEAFF. The CDR3 DNA sequence: TGTGCCAGCAGCCTGAGTGGGACAGTGAGCACTGAAGCTTTCTTT.

This clonotype was seen many times. The rearrangement uses TRBV6-1 and TRBJ2-7, with TRBD2 matching 12 bases. The junction had 1 base not matched to a gene; V was cut back by 6 bases and J by 7 bases. This CDR3 comprises 12 residues. CDR1 is MNHNS and CDR2 is SASEGT in the germline V gene. The CDR3 loop is CASSGLAGEQYF. CDR3 nucleotide sequence: TGTGCCAGCAGCGGACTAGCGGGAGAGCAGTACTTC.

A note on this clonotype: This clone may be a read error of a much larger clone one base away. This chain uses TRBV28 with TRBJ1-6; D is perhaps TRBD1 (5 bases). The germline V gene has CDR1 MDHEN and CDR2 SYDVKM. The CDR3 totals 16 residues. The CDR3 is CASSFTGNSYNSLLHF. The CDR3 DNA follows: TGTGCCAGCAGTTTTACAGGAAACTCCTATAATTCACTCCTCCACTTT.

The chain combines TRBV20-1 with TRBJ2-7; D possibly matches TRBD1 or TRBD2 (5 bases each). CDR3 length: 15 residues. The ends were cut back, 2 bases at V and 2 bases at J, with 16 bases in the middle. CDR1 and CDR2 from the germline V gene are DFQATT and SNEGSKA (reference sequence). The CDR3 DNA follows: TGCAGTGCTAGATATTATGGGACGGGACCCTACGAGCAGTACTTC. Residues: CSARYYGTGPYEQYF.

Comment on this clonotype: A single base separates this from a much larger clone, so it may be a read error. The chain links TRBV11-1 to TRBJ2-7; 7 bases match TRBD1. CDR3 length equals 14 residues. Germline-derived CDR1 and CDR2 are SGHAT and FQDESV (reference sequence). V shed 5 bases, J shed 6 bases, and the junction held 10 bases outside the gene matches. The CDR3 DNA reads TGTGCCAGCAGCGCGTACAGGGGCGCCTGCGAGCAGTACTTC. Protein: CASSAYRGACEQYF.

This clonotype was seen more than once but under ten times. J is TRBJ2-2 and V is TRBV5-1; D not certain. V was pared by 5 bases and J by 7 bases, with 12 bases between. Looked up from germline, CDR1 is SGHRS and CDR2 is YFSETQ. The CDR3 loop spans 13 amino acids. CDR3 coding DNA: TGCGCCAGCAGAGTGTCCGAGAGCGGGGAGCTGTTTTTT. Amino acid sequence: CASRVSESGELFF.

This clonotype was observed a handful of times. This chain joins TRBV29-1 and TRBJ2-5; D unclear. The V end lost 3 bases, the J end lost 1 base, and 9 bases lay between the germline ends. This CDR3 region has 13 residues. Germline V CDR1 and CDR2: SQVTM, ANQGSEA. CDR3 protein: CSVDGPGQETQYF. Here the CDR3 DNA reads TGCAGCGTTGACGGGCCAGGCCAAGAGACCCAGTACTTC. The full variable domain, rest sourced from reference TRBV29-1 and TRBJ2-5, is SAVISQKPSRDICQRGTSLTIQCQVDSQVTMMFWYRQQPGQSLTLIATANQGSEATYESGFVIDKFPISRPNLTFSTLTVSNMSPEDSSIYLCSVDGPGQETQYFGPGTRLLVL.

The chain joins TRBV14 to TRBJ2-7; D is unresolved. Trimming took 1 base from V and 0 from J, leaving 10 bases between them. Germline values: CDR1 SGHDN, CDR2 FVKESK. The CDR3 is 15 residues long. The CDR3 here is CASSQVGWSSYEQYF. The CDR3 nucleotides are TGTGCCAGCAGCCAAGTCGGGTGGAGCTCCTACGAGCAGTACTTC.

This clonotype was seen a few times. The rearrangement links TRBV10-3 to TRBJ2-7; D is unclear. V was trimmed by 2 bases and J by 2 bases, leaving 13 bases between them. This CDR3 has 15 amino acids. Germline V lookup: CDR1 ENHRY, CDR2 SYGVKD. The CDR3 spells CAISETGLVTYEQYF. The CDR3 region has the DNA TGTGCCATCAGTGAGACGGGCCTAGTCACCTACGAGCAGTACTTC.

V is TRBV7-8 and J is TRBJ2-7, with TRBD1 as a possible D gene (5 bases). The CDR3 totals 13 residues. Germline lookup yields CDR1 SGHVS and CDR2 FQNEAQ. Trimming shortened V by 5 bases and J by 2 bases, and 10 bases separated the two germline ends. DNA of the CDR3: TGTGCCAGCAGCCTAGGACATACCTACGAGCAGTACTTC. Encoded protein: CASSLGHTYEQYF.

This clonotype was recorded a few times. The chain links TRBV28 to TRBJ2-2; maybe TRBD2 (5 bases). The V and J ends lost 2 bases and 0 bases respectively, with 7 bases between them. Per the germline V gene, CDR1 is MDHEN and CDR2 is SYDVKM. CDR3 length: 15 residues. This CDR3 reads CASSLVGTNTGELFF. In DNA form, the CDR3 reads TGTGCCAGCAGTTTAGTCGGGACGAACACCGGGGAGCTGTTTTTT.

V gene TRBV5-1 combines with J gene TRBJ2-7; no definite D call. The CDR3 length is 13 residues. V shed 1 base and J shed 7 bases, with 12 bases lying between them. Germline CDR1 is SGHRS and CDR2 is YFSETQ. Here the CDR3 DNA reads TGCGCCAGCAGCTTGTACGCGGATTTTGAGCAGTACTTC. It encodes CASSLYADFEQYF.

V usage is TRBV29-1 and J usage is TRBJ2-7; the match to TRBD2 covers 13 bases. The V gene's germline CDR1 is SQVTM and CDR2 ANQGSEA. After removal of 0 bases from V and 2 bases from J, the junction contained 4 bases not matched to a gene. The CDR3 covers 16 residues. The CDR3, as DNA: TGCAGCGTTGAAGATTTGGGGACTAGCGGGACCTACGAGCAGTACTTC. This gives the protein CSVEDLGTSGTYEQYF.

This clonotype was seen a handful of times. The chain links TRBV7-9 to TRBJ2-5; 7 nucleotides match TRBD2. Germline CDR1 reads SEHNR; CDR2 reads FQNEAQ (reference sequence). With V trimmed by 4 bases and J by 1 base, 6 bases remained unmatched. The CDR3 contains 15 residues. The CDR3 coding sequence is TGTGCCAGCAGCTCGGGAGGAGGACGCCAAGAGACCCAGTACTTC. It translates to CASSSGGGRQETQYF.

This clonotype was seen more than once but under ten times. V and J are TRBV20-1 and TRBJ2-5; 7 nucleotides agree with TRBD2. The length of the CDR3 is 13 residues. Trimming at V came to 4 bases and at J to 4 bases, leaving 6 bases not matched to a gene. In germline, CDR1 is DFQATT, CDR2 SNEGSKA (reference sequence). The CDR3 region is CSATQGGRETQYF. CDR3 DNA sequence: TGCAGTGCTACCCAGGGAGGGAGAGAGACCCAGTACTTC.